The next 21 T cell receptor beta chains were all read from a single sample in a study of T cell repertoires in cytomegalovirus infection. TCRdb ran MiXCR on the reads and lists one entry per CDR3 protein. Counted here are about 310,000 distinct CDR3 sequences, under 20% occurring once; the ten biggest clones make up about 11%. The sample was PBMCs. The receptors originated from a human donor in good health (CMV status not recorded). Some clones in this sample may be carry-over from other donors' samples.

V gene TRBV12-3 or TRBV12-4 combines with J gene TRBJ1-5; D gene unclear. The CDR3 has 15 residues. V dropped 6 bases and J dropped 2 bases, with 14 bases sitting between them. CDR3 sequence reads: CASSPTVLGNQPQHF. The CDR3 DNA follows: TGTGCCAGCAGCCCGACGGTTTTGGGCAATCAGCCCCAGCATTTT.

This clonotype was seen many times. The chain recombines TRBV12-3 or TRBV12-4 with TRBJ2-3, with D possibly TRBD2 on 6 matching bases. CDR3 length equals 15 residues. Trimming cost V 4 bases and J 4 bases, with 15 bases left between them. The CDR3 nucleotides read TGTGCCAGCAGTTCCGGGATAGCGGCCTCAGATACGCAGTATTTT. Its protein is CASSSGIAASDTQYF.

This clonotype has just a few counts. The CDR3 region has the DNA TGCGCCAGCAGCCCCCCGGCAGGGGGCTACGAGCAGTACTTC. Its protein product is CASSPPAGGYEQYF. This sequence joins TRBV4-1 and TRBJ2-7, with 7 positions matching TRBD1. Looked up from germline, CDR1 is MGHRA and CDR2 is YSYEKL. This CDR3 has 14 residues. V trimming: 4 bases; J trimming: 3 bases; junction bases outside the gene matches: 6.

This clonotype occurred many times. The rearrangement joins TRBV7-2 to TRBJ1-2, with D hard to call. The CDR3 is 12 amino acids. V was shortened by 5 bases and J by 5 bases, with 9 bases between the two germline ends. In germline, CDR1 is SGHTA, CDR2 FQGNSA. CDR3 amino acids: CASSPARYGYTF. As DNA, the CDR3 is TGTGCCAGCAGCCCGGCTCGTTATGGCTACACCTTC.

This clonotype was observed a handful of times. The CDR3 DNA reads as TGTGCCAGCAGCGTAGACACGGTCTACAATGAGCAGTTCTTC. Translation: CASSVDTVYNEQFF. The chain employs TRBV9 and TRBJ2-1; no firm D call. Deletions cut 0 bases from V and 3 bases from J, with 7 bases between. CDR1 and CDR2 from the germline V gene are SGDLS and YYNGEE. The CDR3 is made up of 14 amino acids.

This clonotype has at least ten counts. The chain uses TRBV11-2 and TRBJ2-5; the D gene could be TRBD1 or TRBD2 (5 bases each). The CDR3 is made up of 13 amino acids. Germline V CDR1 and CDR2: SGHAT, FQNNGV. V lost 2 bases and J lost 9, with 13 bases in between. Here the CDR3 reads CASSLYGRDAQYF. The DNA of the CDR3 is TGTGCCAGCAGCTTATATGGCAGGGACGCCCAGTACTTC.

In its sample, this clonotype was seen many times. V is TRBV7-9 and J is TRBJ2-7, with D possibly TRBD1 on 5 matching bases. This CDR3 spans 14 amino acids. In germline, CDR1 is SEHNR, CDR2 FQNEAQ (reference sequence). The V and J ends lost 4 bases and 1 base respectively, with 11 bases between them. CDR3 nucleotides: TGTGCCAGCAGCTCCAGGGCCGGATCCTACGAGCAGTACTTC. Translated: CASSSRAGSYEQYF.

V usage is TRBV7-9 and J usage is TRBJ2-2; 9 positions agree with TRBD1. Unmatched junction bases numbered 7, after V lost 2 bases and J lost 6 bases. This CDR3 has 16 residues. CDR1 is SEHNR and CDR2 is FQNEAQ in the germline V gene (reference sequence). This CDR3 reads CASSLIPGQGAGELFF. The CDR3 nucleotides read TGTGCCAGCAGCTTAATACCGGGACAGGGAGCCGGGGAGCTGTTTTTT.

As concerns this clonotype: The conserved phenylalanine or tryptophan normally closing the CDR3 is absent here, so this likely arose from a read error. The genes are TRBV12-5 and TRBJ1-1; 7 bases are a match to TRBD1. The germline CDR1 and CDR2 sequences are LGHNT and FRNRAP. The V segment lost 6 bases and the J segment 3 bases; nucleotides outside the gene matches: 4. The CDR3 runs to 13 residues. The CDR3 reads CASGQGWDTEAFS. The CDR3 DNA sequence: TGTGCTAGTGGACAGGGGTGGGACACTGAAGCTTTCTCT.

This clonotype was seen only a few times. The V call is TRBV6-6, the J call TRBJ2-7; D might be TRBD2 (6 bases). Germline assignment: CDR1 MNHNY and CDR2 SVGAGI (reference sequence). V dropped 2 bases and J dropped 4 bases, with 9 bases sitting between them. The CDR3 spans 13 residues. DNA of the CDR3: TGTGCCAGCAGTTACGGGGAGGTTTACGAGCAGTACTTC. Amino acid sequence: CASSYGEVYEQYF.

CDR3 residues: CASSPSGQETQYF. The CDR3 region has the DNA TGTGCCAGCAGCCCCAGCGGCCAAGAGACCCAGTACTTC. The chain carries TRBV11-2 and TRBJ2-5, with a tentative D call TRBD2 (5 bases). This CDR3 has 13 residues. Trimming pared 5 bases from V and 1 base from J, leaving 8 bases between. Germline CDR1 is SGHAT and CDR2 is FQNNGV.

In nucleotides, the CDR3 is TGTGCCAGCAGTCCCCCTACAGGGGTCGGAAACACCATATATTTT. Translating it yields CASSPPTGVGNTIYF. This rearrangement joins TRBV12-3 or TRBV12-4 to TRBJ1-3; TRBD1 aligns across 7 bases. The CDR3 covers 15 residues. The ends lost 5 bases at V and 4 bases at J; junction bases unmatched: 8.

This clonotype was counted ten times or more. The rearrangement links TRBV7-2 to TRBJ2-5, with 9 nucleotides matching TRBD1. Germline assignment: CDR1 SGHTA and CDR2 FQGNSA. This CDR3 region has 13 residues. With 6 bases clipped from V and 7 bases from J, the junction kept 6 bases outside the gene matches. In DNA form, the CDR3 reads TGTGCCAGCAGATGGGACAGGGCGTCGACCCAGTACTTC. Residues: CASRWDRASTQYF. Drawing the rest from reference TRBV7-2 and TRBJ2-5, the complete variable domain is GAGVSQSPSNKVTEKGKDVELRCDPISGHTALYWYRQSLGQGLEFLIYFQGNSAPDKSGLPSDRFSAERTGGSVSTLTIQRTQQEDSAVYLCASRWDRASTQYFGPGTRLLVL.

This chain connects TRBV12-3 or TRBV12-4 to TRBJ1-5, with TRBD1 identical over 11 bases. The CDR3 runs to 14 residues. V shed 10 bases, J shed 6 bases, and the junction held 8 bases outside the gene matches. The CDR3 region has the DNA TGTGCCACCTCCGGGACAGGGGGTGGTCAGCCCCAGCATTTT. Protein sequence: CATSGTGGGQPQHF.

This clonotype was recorded at least ten times. J is TRBJ1-2 and V is TRBV7-2, with D tentatively TRBD1 (6 bases). The CDR3 sequence is 14 residues long. Germline-derived CDR1 and CDR2 are SGHTA and FQGNSA. The germline V and J ends were trimmed by 0 bases and 6 bases, with 11 bases remaining between them. Written as DNA, the CDR3 is TGTGCCAGCAGCTTAGCTCGGGGGCAGGATGGCTACACCTTC. Translation: CASSLARGQDGYTF.

This clonotype occurred a few times. The chain carries TRBV20-1 and TRBJ1-1, with 9 positions matching TRBD1. Losses at the gene ends were 5 bases for V and 1 base for J; bases not matched to a gene: 14. CDR1 DFQATT and CDR2 SNEGSKA come from the germline V gene (reference sequence). CDR3 length: 17 amino acids. The DNA for the CDR3 is TGCAGTGCTTCGTTGGGACAGGGCTTAATATGGAACACTGAAGCTTTCTTT. The encoded protein is CSASLGQGLIWNTEAFF.

This clonotype was found a few times. The chain carries TRBV27 and TRBJ2-1, with D possibly being TRBD1 (6 bases). The CDR3 contains 12 residues. The germline V gene has CDR1 MNHEY and CDR2 SMNVEV (reference sequence). The V gene lost 6 bases and the J gene lost 4 bases, with 7 bases spanning the gap. CDR3 DNA sequence: TGTGCCAGCAGCACAGGGTACAATGAGCAGTTCTTC. Translated, it gives CASSTGYNEQFF.

This clonotype was counted ten times or more. The chain uses TRBV7-2 and TRBJ1-1, with D perhaps TRBD1 (5 bases). CDR1 and CDR2 (germline): SGHTA, FQGNSA. The CDR3 is made up of 14 amino acids. Trimming stripped 6 bases from V and 0 bases from J, with 11 bases between. CDR3 sequence (DNA): TGTGCCAGCAGGTTGACAGAGATGAACACTGAAGCTTTCTTT. Its protein product is CASRLTEMNTEAFF.

This clonotype was detected only a few times. The V call is TRBV7-9, the J call TRBJ2-7; TRBD1 matches at 7 bases. The V segment lost 5 bases and the J segment 3 bases; nucleotides outside the gene matches: 7. This CDR3 comprises 14 residues. From germline, CDR1 is SEHNR and CDR2 FQNEAQ (reference sequence). The CDR3 spells CASSRRQGGYEQYF. CDR3 coding DNA: TGTGCCAGCAGCCGGAGACAGGGTGGCTACGAGCAGTACTTC.

This sequence joins TRBV7-2 and TRBJ2-3, with TRBD2 identical over 8 bases. Germline-derived CDR1 and CDR2 are SGHTA and FQGNSA. This CDR3 comprises 15 residues. The J segment lost 2 bases and the V segment lost 3 bases, leaving 4 bases of the junction unmatched. The CDR3 DNA reads TGTGCCAGCAGCTTGGGCGGGGGGCCCACAGATACGCAGTATTTT. This translates into CASSLGGGPTDTQYF.

By its share, this clonotype is medium-sized (0.01 to 0.1%). This sequence joins TRBV7-2 and TRBJ2-7; the D is unclear. The CDR3 runs 11 residues. Trimming removed 3 bases at V and 4 bases at J, with 4 bases between. The germline gives CDR1 SGHTA, CDR2 FQGNSA. The DNA of the CDR3 is TGTGCCAGCAGCTTCCTTTACGAGCAGTACTTC. Translating gives CASSFLYEQYF.